A single sample is the source of the 23 T cell receptor beta chains below, sequenced in a study of technical replicates of blood from four donors. The protocol was immunoSEQ multiplex PCR, while the TCRdb copy is restricted to in-frame clones and leaves out a portion. Among fewer than 110,000 clones listed, nearly 96% were seen once. The sequencing input was T cells isolated from PBMCs. The receptors were sampled from a human donor in good health.

V is TRBV4-2 and J is TRBJ2-7; D ambiguous. The germline V gene encodes CDR1 LGHNA and CDR2 YNFKEQ. The V end lost 4 bases, the J end lost 3 bases, and 4 bases lay between the germline ends. This CDR3 spans 11 amino acids. The CDR3 sequence is CASSRDYEQYF. CDR3 coding DNA: TGTGCCAGCAGCCGCGACTACGAGCAGTACTTC.

The chain recombines TRBV5-4 with TRBJ2-7, with TRBD2 matching 14 bases. CDR3 length equals 15 residues. Germline loops: CDR1 SGHNT, CDR2 YYREEE (reference sequence). J was trimmed by 2 bases and V by 4 bases; bases with no gene match: 2. The chain's CDR3 is CASSEGLAGAYEQYF. In DNA form, the CDR3 reads TGTGCCAGCAGCGAGGGACTAGCGGGGGCCTACGAGCAGTACTTC.

CDR3 region: CASSPGQGLYEQYF. In DNA form, the CDR3 reads TGTGCCAGCAGCCCGGGACAAGGGCTCTACGAGCAGTACTTC. The rearrangement links TRBV5-4 to TRBJ2-7, with D maybe TRBD1 (6 bases). Germline V gives CDR1 SGHNT, CDR2 YYREEE (reference sequence). The CDR3 extends over 14 amino acids. V lost 4 bases to trimming and J lost 3 bases, with 14 bases between them.

The chain recombines TRBV28 with TRBJ2-5, with D possibly TRBD1 on 5 matching bases. Trimming took 3 bases from V and 0 from J, leaving 23 bases between them. Germline V gene lookup returns CDR1 MDHEN and CDR2 SYDVKM. CDR3 length: 19 amino acids. The CDR3 loop reads CASSLPYSIRATDQETQYF. In DNA form, the CDR3 reads TGTGCCAGCAGTTTGCCCTACTCCATCAGGGCGACCGACCAAGAGACCCAGTACTTC.

The chain is built from TRBV7-6 and TRBJ2-1; TRBD2 matches 13 bases. The CDR3 sequence is 14 residues long. Trimming took 4 bases from V and 9 from J; bases not matched to a gene: 3. Germline V gives CDR1 SGHVS, CDR2 FNYEAQ. DNA of the CDR3: TGTGCCAGCAGCTGGACTAGCGGGGGAGGTGAGCAGTTCTTC. As protein: CASSWTSGGGEQFF.

The CDR3 DNA reads TGTGCCAGCAGCTCAACTCAGGGGATTTACTATGGCTACACCTTC. Translating gives CASSSTQGIYYGYTF. V usage is TRBV7-9 and J usage is TRBJ1-2; D might be TRBD1 (6 bases). The germline V gene has CDR1 SEHNR and CDR2 FQNEAQ (reference sequence). There are 15 residues in the CDR3. Trimming shortened V by 4 bases and J by 3 bases, and 15 bases separated the two germline ends.

The rearrangement links TRBV27 to TRBJ2-3; D is unclear. CDR1 is MNHEY, CDR2 SMNVEV, per germline (reference sequence). This CDR3 has 11 residues. Trimming stripped 6 bases from V and 6 bases from J, with 7 bases between. The DNA of the CDR3 is TGTGCCAGCAGCTACCGGGATACGCAGTATTTT. Protein sequence: CASSYRDTQYF.

V usage is TRBV9 and J usage is TRBJ1-2; 7 bases match TRBD1. The length of the CDR3 is 16 residues. The V gene's germline CDR1 is SGDLS and CDR2 YYNGEE. With 3 bases clipped from V and 4 bases from J, the junction kept 12 bases outside the gene matches. The CDR3 nucleotides read TGTGCCAGCAGCGGTGACCCTTCGACAGGGAGCTATGGCTACACCTTC. Amino acids: CASSGDPSTGSYGYTF.

This chain uses TRBV6-4 with TRBJ2-6, with 10 bases lining up with TRBD1. The V and J ends lost 6 bases and 2 bases, in that order; junction bases with no gene match: 4. CDR1 and CDR2 (germline): MRHNA, SNTAGT. This CDR3 has 16 residues. The CDR3 DNA is TGTGCCAGCAGCATGACAGGGGGCGCTGGGGCCAACGTCCTGACTTTC. Translation gives CASSMTGGAGANVLTF.

This chain uses TRBV9 with TRBJ2-1; TRBD2 agrees at 10 bases. Trimming removed 2 bases from V and 6 bases from J; junction bases left unmatched: 14. Germline V gene sequence: CDR1 SGDLS, CDR2 YYNGEE. The CDR3 spans 18 residues. The CDR3 DNA sequence: TGTGCCAGCAGCGTTGAGCGGGGGGGTCAGGGGGATACCAATGAGCAGTTCTTC. Translated: CASSVERGGQGDTNEQFF.

This clone came up once. This chain uses TRBV4-1 with TRBJ2-7; 9 bases map to TRBD1. The germline CDR1 and CDR2 sequences are MGHRA and YSYEKL. The V and J ends lost 7 bases and 5 bases, in that order; junction bases with no gene match: 9. The CDR3 consists of 14 residues. The CDR3 bases are TGCGCCAGCACCATGACAGGGGGGCCTCACGAGCAGTACTTC. Protein sequence: CASTMTGGPHEQYF.

The chain joins TRBV28 to TRBJ2-3; 8 bases are shared with TRBD2. V lost 3 bases, J lost 2 bases, and 19 bases stayed unmatched. Germline V CDR1 and CDR2: MDHEN, SYDVKM. The CDR3 sequence is 20 residues long. CDR3 amino acids: CASSFVSPRTSGSFTDTQYF. CDR3 nucleotide sequence: TGTGCCAGCAGTTTTGTTTCCCCACGTACTAGCGGAAGCTTCACAGATACGCAGTATTTT.

V usage is TRBV7-9 and J usage is TRBJ2-6; the D is unclear. Trimming shortened V by 4 bases and J by 0 bases, and 10 bases separated the two germline ends. The CDR3 runs 16 residues. Per germline, CDR1 SEHNR and CDR2 FQNEAQ (reference sequence). As DNA, the CDR3 is TGTGCCAGCAGCTATCCCCTTCGCTCTGGGGCCAACGTCCTGACTTTC. Its translation: CASSYPLRSGANVLTF.

This rearrangement joins TRBV5-4 to TRBJ1-1, with 9 bases fitting TRBD1. In germline, CDR1 is SGHNT, CDR2 YYREEE (reference sequence). This CDR3 contains 14 residues. V trimming: 4 bases; J trimming: 5 bases; junction bases outside the gene matches: 6. The CDR3 loop reads CASSTRTGDTEAFF. The CDR3 nucleotides read TGTGCCAGCAGCACCAGGACAGGGGATACTGAAGCTTTCTTT.

This chain connects TRBV18 to TRBJ1-5; the D gene is possibly TRBD1 (6 bases). The CDR3 has 13 amino acids. In germline, CDR1 is KGHSH, CDR2 LQKENI. With 8 bases removed from V and 5 bases from J, the gap between germline ends came to 13 bases. The DNA of the CDR3 is TGTGCCAGCCAGTGGACAGTCTATCAGCCCCAGCATTTT. It specifies CASQWTVYQPQHF.

The chain employs TRBV28 and TRBJ2-1; 7 positions match TRBD1. V lost 7 bases and J lost 7; bases outside the gene matches: 13. This CDR3 is 15 amino acids long. The germline V gene encodes CDR1 MDHEN and CDR2 SYDVKM. For the CDR3, the DNA is TGTGCCAGCATTACTCCGGCGACAGGGTCAAATGAGCAGTTCTTC. Translating gives CASITPATGSNEQFF.

This chain connects TRBV10-3 to TRBJ1-1, with 9 bases fitting TRBD1. The germline gives CDR1 ENHRY, CDR2 SYGVKD. The CDR3 totals 17 residues. After removal of 4 bases from V and 1 base from J, the junction contained 10 bases not matched to a gene. CDR3 sequence (DNA): TGTGCCATCAGTGCCGGGACAGGGTTGTTAAGGAACACTGAAGCTTTCTTT. Protein sequence: CAISAGTGLLRNTEAFF.

The rearrangement uses TRBV5-4 and TRBJ2-5; TRBD2 matches 9 bases. Germline V CDR1 and CDR2: SGHNT, YYREEE (reference sequence). The trim removed 5 bases at V and 0 bases at J, leaving 8 bases unmatched. The CDR3 sequence is 16 residues long. CDR3 amino acids: CASRPGTSRHQETQYF. The CDR3 nucleotides read TGTGCCAGCAGGCCCGGGACTAGCCGACACCAAGAGACCCAGTACTTC.

The rearrangement joins TRBV10-1 to TRBJ2-7; the match to TRBD2 covers 8 bases. Per the germline V gene, CDR1 is WNHNN and CDR2 is SYGVQD (reference sequence). The CDR3 length is 15 residues. V dropped 0 bases and J dropped 5; count of bases not matched to a gene: 6. The DNA for the CDR3 is TGCGCCAGCAGTGAGTCGAAAGCGGGGGCTAACGAGCAGTACTTC. Protein product: CASSESKAGANEQYF.

The rearrangement links TRBV11-3 to TRBJ2-7, with D tentatively TRBD1 (5 bases). V gave up 1 base and J gave up 3 bases, with 7 bases separating them. There are 13 residues in the CDR3. Germline CDR1 and CDR2: SGHNT and YENEEA. CDR3 protein: CASSLGRDYEQYF. DNA for the CDR3: TGTGCCAGCAGCTTAGGCAGGGACTACGAGCAGTACTTC.

V gene TRBV19 combines with J gene TRBJ1-2, with 8 nucleotides matching TRBD1. The CDR3 extends over 16 amino acids. The J segment lost 8 bases and the V segment lost 3 bases, leaving 14 bases of the junction unmatched. Germline assignment: CDR1 LNHDA and CDR2 SQIVND (reference sequence). Here the CDR3 DNA reads TGTGCCAGTAGTATTTCAGGGGCAGGGGGCGCAGGCGGCTACACCTTC. Translation: CASSISGAGGAGGYTF.

The chain joins TRBV11-2 to TRBJ1-1; a weak D match, TRBD1 (5 bases). Looked up from germline, CDR1 is SGHAT and CDR2 is FQNNGV. V shed 2 bases and J shed 5 bases, with 18 bases lying between them. This CDR3 has 16 residues. In DNA form, the CDR3 reads TGTGCCAGCAGCTTATGGGACTTCGAAGGGGAGACTGAAGCTTTCTTT. Encoded protein: CASSLWDFEGETEAFF.

The rearrangement links TRBV30 to TRBJ2-3; 8 nucleotides line up with TRBD2. This CDR3 comprises 15 residues. In germline, CDR1 is GTSNPN, CDR2 SVGIG (reference sequence). Losses at the gene ends were 2 bases for V and 0 bases for J; bases not matched to a gene: 4. CDR3 residues: CAWSRGGASTDTQYF. The CDR3 nucleotides are TGTGCCTGGAGTCGGGGGGGGGCTAGCACAGATACGCAGTATTTT.